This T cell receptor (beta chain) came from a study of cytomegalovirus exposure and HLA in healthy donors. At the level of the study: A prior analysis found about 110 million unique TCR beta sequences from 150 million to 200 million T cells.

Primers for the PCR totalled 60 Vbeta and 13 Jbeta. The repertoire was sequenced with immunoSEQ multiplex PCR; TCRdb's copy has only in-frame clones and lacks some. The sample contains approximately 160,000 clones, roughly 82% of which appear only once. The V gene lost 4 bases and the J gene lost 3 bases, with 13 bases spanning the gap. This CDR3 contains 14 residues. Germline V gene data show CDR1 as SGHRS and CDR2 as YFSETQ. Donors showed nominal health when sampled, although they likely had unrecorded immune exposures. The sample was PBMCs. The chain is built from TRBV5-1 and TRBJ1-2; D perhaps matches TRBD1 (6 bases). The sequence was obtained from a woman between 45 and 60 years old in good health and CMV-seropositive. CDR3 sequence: CASSLQGGDYGYTF. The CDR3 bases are TGCGCCAGCAGCCTACAGGGAGGGGACTATGGCTACACCTTC.